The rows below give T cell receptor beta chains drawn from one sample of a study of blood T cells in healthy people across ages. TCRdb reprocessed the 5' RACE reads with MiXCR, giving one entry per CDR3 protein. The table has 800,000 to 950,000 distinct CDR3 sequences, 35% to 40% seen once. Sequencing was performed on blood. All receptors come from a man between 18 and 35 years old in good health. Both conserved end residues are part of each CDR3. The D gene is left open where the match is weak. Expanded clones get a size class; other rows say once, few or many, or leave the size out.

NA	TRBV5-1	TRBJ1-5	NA	TGCGCCAGCAGCGTGGGGGAGGGAAGGCAGCCCCAGCATTTT	CASSVGEGRQPQHF
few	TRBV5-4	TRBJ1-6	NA	TGTGCCAGCAACCTAAAGGGGAGTAATTCACCCCTCCACTTT	CASNLKGSNSPLHF
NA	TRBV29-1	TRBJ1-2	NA	TGCAGCGTTGATCTGACAGACCGGGGATCCGGCTACACCTTC	CSVDLTDRGSGYTF
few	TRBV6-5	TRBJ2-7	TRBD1	TGTGCCAGCAGTAATCCGGGACAGAGTATCTACGAGCAGTACTTC	CASSNPGQSIYEQYF
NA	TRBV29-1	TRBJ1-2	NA	TGCAGCGTGGACCAAGTAGGGTTGAGCTATGGCTACACCTTC	CSVDQVGLSYGYTF
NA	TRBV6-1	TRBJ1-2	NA	TGTGCCAGCAGTGAATCGCCGGACGTCTATGGCTACACCTTC	CASSESPDVYGYTF
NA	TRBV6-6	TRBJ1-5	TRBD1	TGTGCCAGCACCATCGGGACAGGCGATCAGCCCCAGCATTTT	CASTIGTGDQPQHF
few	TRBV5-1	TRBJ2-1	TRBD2	TGCGCCAGCACACTAGCGAGCTCGCGCGAGCAGTTCTTC	CASTLASSREQFF
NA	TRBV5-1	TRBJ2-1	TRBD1	TGCGCCAGCACCAACCGACAGGGGCCCAATGAGCAGTTCTTC	CASTNRQGPNEQFF
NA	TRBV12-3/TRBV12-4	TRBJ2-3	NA	TGTGCCAGCATAAGGGGGCCTAGCGGTAGCACAGATACGCAGTATTTT	CASIRGPSGSTDTQYF
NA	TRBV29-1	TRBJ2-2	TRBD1	TGCAGCGCCCGGACAGGGATTAACACCGGGGAGCTGTTTTTT	CSARTGINTGELFF
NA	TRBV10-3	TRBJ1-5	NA	TGTGCCATCAGTCCAGGGGATCTTCAGCCCCAGCATTTT	CAISPGDLQPQHF
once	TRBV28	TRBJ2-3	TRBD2	TGTGCCAGCAGTTTAAGCGGGATGACAGATACGCAGTATTTT	CASSLSGMTDTQYF
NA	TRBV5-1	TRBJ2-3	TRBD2	TGCGCCAGCAGCTTCCATTGGCGGGGGGACACAGATACGCAGTATTTT	CASSFHWRGDTDTQYF
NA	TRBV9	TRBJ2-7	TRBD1	TGTGCCAGCAGGGCACAGGGGAAGCAGTACTTC	CASRAQGKQYF
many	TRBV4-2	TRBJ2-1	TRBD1	TGTGCCAGCAGCCAATCCACAATGGCATTCAGGGACAGCTCCTACAATGAGCAGTTCTTC	CASSQSTMAFRDSSYNEQFF
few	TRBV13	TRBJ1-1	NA	TGTGCCAGCAGGGAGTTGTCTGAAGCTTTCTTT	CASRELSEAFF
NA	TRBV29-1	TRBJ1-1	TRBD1	TGCTGCGACCAGGGACAGGGAAACACTGAAGCTTTCTTT	CCDQGQGNTEAFF
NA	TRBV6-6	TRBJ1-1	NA	TGTGCCAGCAGTTACGGTTCGGGGGGGCGCGGCACTGAAGCTTTCTTT	CASSYGSGGRGTEAFF
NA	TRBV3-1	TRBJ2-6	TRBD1	TGTGCCAGCAGCCAAGATGTGCGGACAGGGCCCTCTGGGGCCAACGTCCTGACTTTC	CASSQDVRTGPSGANVLTF
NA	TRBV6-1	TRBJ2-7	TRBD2	TGTGCCAGCGGGACTAGCTTCTACGAGCAGTACTTC	CASGTSFYEQYF